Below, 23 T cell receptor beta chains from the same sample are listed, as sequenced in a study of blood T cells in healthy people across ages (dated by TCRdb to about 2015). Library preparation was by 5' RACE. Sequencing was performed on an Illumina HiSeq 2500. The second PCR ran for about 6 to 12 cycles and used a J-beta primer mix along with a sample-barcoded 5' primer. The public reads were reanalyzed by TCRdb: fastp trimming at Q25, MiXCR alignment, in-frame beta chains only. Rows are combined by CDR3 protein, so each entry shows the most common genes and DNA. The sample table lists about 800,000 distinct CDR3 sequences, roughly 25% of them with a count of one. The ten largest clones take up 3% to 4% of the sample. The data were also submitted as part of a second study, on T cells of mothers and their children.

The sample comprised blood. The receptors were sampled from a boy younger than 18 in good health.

The chain's CDR3 is CASSAGGGDGYEKLFF. CDR3 in DNA: TGTGCCAGCAGCGCGGGGGGTGGGGACGGCTATGAAAAACTGTTTTTT. The rearrangement links TRBV9 to TRBJ1-4; possible D gene TRBD1, 5 bases. The CDR3 extends over 16 amino acids. Germline V gives CDR1 SGDLS, CDR2 YYNGEE. Trimming shortened V by 3 bases and J by 6 bases, and 18 bases separated the two germline ends.

CDR3 sequence reads: CASSRLAGERDTQYF. CDR3 nucleotide sequence: TGTGCCAGCAGTCGACTAGCGGGGGAACGGGATACGCAGTATTTT. J is TRBJ2-3 and V is TRBV9; 12 nucleotides line up with TRBD2. Germline V gene data show CDR1 as SGDLS and CDR2 as YYNGEE. J gave up 6 bases and V 5 bases, and 7 bases lay outside the gene matches. CDR3 length: 15 residues.

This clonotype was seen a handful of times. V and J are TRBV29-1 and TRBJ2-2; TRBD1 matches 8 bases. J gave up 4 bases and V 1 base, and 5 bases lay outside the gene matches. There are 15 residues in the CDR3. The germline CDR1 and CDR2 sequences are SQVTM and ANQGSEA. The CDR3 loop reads CSVEGPGGRTGELFF. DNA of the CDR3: TGCAGCGTTGAAGGTCCAGGGGGCCGCACCGGGGAGCTGTTTTTT.

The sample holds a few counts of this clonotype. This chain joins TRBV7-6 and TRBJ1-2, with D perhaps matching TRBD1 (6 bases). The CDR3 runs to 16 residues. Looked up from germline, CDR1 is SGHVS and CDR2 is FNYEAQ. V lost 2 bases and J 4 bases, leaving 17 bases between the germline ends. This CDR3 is CASSLTMGGAGYGYTF. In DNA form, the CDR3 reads TGTGCCAGCAGCTTAACAATGGGGGGGGCAGGCTATGGCTACACCTTC.

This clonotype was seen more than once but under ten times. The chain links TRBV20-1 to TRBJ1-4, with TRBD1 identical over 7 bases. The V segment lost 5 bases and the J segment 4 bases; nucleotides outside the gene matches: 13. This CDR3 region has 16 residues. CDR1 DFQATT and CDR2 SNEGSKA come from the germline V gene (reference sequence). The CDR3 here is CSAPRGDVGNNEKLFF. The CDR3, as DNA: TGCAGTGCTCCCAGGGGGGACGTAGGAAATAATGAAAAACTGTTTTTT.

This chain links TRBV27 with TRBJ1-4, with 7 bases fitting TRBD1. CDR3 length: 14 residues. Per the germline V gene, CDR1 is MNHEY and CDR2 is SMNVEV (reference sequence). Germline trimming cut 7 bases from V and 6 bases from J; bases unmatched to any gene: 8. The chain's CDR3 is CASTQPGTDEKLFF. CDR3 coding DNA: TGTGCCAGCACTCAACCCGGGACAGATGAAAAACTGTTTTTT.

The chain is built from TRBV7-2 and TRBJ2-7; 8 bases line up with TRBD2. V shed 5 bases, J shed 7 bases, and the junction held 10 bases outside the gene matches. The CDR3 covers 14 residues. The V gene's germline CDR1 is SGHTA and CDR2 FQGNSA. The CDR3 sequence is CASSPMTSVLEQYF. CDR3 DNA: TGTGCCAGCAGCCCCATGACTAGCGTTCTGGAGCAGTACTTC.

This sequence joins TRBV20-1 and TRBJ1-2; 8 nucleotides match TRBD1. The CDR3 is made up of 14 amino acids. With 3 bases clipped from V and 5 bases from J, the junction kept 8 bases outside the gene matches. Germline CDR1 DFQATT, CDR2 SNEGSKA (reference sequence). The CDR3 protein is CSASVQGADYGYTF. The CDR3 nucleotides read TGCAGTGCTAGCGTTCAGGGGGCTGATTATGGCTACACCTTC.

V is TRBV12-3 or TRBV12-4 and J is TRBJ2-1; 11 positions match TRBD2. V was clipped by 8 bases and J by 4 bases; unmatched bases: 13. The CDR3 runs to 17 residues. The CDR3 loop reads CASARTDSGRDYNEQFF. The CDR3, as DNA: TGTGCCAGCGCCAGGACGGATAGCGGGAGGGATTACAATGAGCAGTTCTTC.

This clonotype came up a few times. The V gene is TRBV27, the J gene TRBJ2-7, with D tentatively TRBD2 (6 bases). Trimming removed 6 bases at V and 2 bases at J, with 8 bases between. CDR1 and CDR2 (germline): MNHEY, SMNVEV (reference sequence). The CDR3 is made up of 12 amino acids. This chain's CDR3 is CASRDYTYEQYF. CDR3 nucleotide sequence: TGTGCCAGCAGGGACTATACCTACGAGCAGTACTTC.

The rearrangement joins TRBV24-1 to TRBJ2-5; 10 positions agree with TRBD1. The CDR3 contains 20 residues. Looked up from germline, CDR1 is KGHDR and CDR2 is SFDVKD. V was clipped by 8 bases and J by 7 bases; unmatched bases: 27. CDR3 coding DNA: TGTGCCACCAATGACTCCGGGACAGGGGCTTTTTCCGGCCTTGATAGGACCCAGTACTTC. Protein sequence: CATNDSGTGAFSGLDRTQYF.

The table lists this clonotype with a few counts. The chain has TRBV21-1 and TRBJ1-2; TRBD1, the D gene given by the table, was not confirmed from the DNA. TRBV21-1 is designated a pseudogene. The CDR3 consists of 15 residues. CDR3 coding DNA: TGTGCCAGCAGCCTTCCTGGACAGGGGGCACATGGCTACACCTTC. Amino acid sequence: CASSLPGQGAHGYTF.

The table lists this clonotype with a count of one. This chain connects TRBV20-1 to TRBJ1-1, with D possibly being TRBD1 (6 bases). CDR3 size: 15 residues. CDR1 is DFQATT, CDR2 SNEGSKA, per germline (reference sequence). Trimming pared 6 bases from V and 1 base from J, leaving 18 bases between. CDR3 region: CSAGGWDTPNTEAFF. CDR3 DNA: TGCAGTGCCGGAGGGTGGGACACACCGAACACTGAAGCTTTCTTT.

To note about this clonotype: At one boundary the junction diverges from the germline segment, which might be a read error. CDR3 in amino acids: CASSLYTPGTLGTDTRYF. Written as DNA, the CDR3 is TGTGCCAGCAGTTTATACACCCCCGGGACCCTCGGCACAGATACGCGGTATTTT. The chain employs TRBV27 and TRBJ2-3; the D gene could be TRBD1 or TRBD2 (5 bases each). The germline V gene has CDR1 MNHEY and CDR2 SMNVEV (reference sequence). This CDR3 has 18 residues.

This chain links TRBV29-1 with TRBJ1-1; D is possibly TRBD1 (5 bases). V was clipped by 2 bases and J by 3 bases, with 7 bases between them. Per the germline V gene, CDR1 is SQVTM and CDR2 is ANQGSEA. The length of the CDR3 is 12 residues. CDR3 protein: CSVESGYTEAFF. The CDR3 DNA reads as TGCAGCGTTGAATCAGGGTACACTGAAGCTTTCTTT.

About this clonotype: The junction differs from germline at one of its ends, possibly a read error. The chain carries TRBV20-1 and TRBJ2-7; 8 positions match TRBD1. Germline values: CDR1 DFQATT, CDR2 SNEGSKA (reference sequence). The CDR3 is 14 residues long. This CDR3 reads CGAGGTGFPDEQYF. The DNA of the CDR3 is TGCGGTGCTGGCGGGACAGGCTTTCCCGACGAGCAGTACTTC.

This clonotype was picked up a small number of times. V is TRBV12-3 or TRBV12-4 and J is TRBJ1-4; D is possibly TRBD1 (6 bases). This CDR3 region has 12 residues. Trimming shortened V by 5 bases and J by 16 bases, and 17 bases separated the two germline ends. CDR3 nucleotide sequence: TGTGCCAGCAGTCTTGACAGGTACAAGCGGTTTTTT. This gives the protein CASSLDRYKRFF.

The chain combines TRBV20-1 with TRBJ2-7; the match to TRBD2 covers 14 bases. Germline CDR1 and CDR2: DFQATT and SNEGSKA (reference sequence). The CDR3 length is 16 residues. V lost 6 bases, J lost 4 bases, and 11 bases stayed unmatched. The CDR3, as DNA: TGCAGTGCCATACCCGGGACTAGCGGGAGTTTGTACGAGCAGTACTTC. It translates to CSAIPGTSGSLYEQYF.

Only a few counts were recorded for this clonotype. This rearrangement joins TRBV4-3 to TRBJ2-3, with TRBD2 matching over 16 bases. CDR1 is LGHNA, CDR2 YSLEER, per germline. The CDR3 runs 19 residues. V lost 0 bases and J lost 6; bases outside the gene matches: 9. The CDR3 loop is CASSQERGTSGGAFDTQYF. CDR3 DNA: TGCGCCAGCAGCCAAGAACGGGGGACTAGCGGGGGGGCTTTCGATACGCAGTATTTT.

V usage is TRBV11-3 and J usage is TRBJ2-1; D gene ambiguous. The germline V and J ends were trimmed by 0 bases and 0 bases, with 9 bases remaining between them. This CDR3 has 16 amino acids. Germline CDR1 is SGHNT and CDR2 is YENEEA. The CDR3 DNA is TGTGCCAGCAGCTTAGAGTTGGAGAGCTCCTACAATGAGCAGTTCTTC. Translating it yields CASSLELESSYNEQFF.

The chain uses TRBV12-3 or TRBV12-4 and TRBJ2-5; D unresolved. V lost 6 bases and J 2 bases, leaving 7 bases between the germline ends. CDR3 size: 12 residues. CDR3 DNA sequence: TGTGCCAGCAGAGGGATTCAAGAGACCCAGTACTTC. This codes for CASRGIQETQYF.

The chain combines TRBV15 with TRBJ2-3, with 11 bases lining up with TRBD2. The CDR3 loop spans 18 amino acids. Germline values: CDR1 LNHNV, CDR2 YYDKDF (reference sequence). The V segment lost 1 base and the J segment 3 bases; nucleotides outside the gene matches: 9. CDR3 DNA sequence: TGTGCCACCAGCAGAGCCGCCCTAGCGGGGGGAGGAACAGATACGCAGTATTTT. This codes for CATSRAALAGGGTDTQYF.

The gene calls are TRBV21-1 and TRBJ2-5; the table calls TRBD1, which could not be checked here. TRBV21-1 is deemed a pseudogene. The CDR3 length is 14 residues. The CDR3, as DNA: TGTGCCAGCAGCAAACCCACAGGCCAAGAGACCCAGTACTTC. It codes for CASSKPTGQETQYF.